This record concerns one T cell receptor beta chain sequence. Its antigen is not identified. The data were taken from a study of T cell responses to AZD1222 COVID-19 vaccine. Findings of the study overall: Donors were mostly white British, more females; clonal diversity possibly underestimated. Every sample of the repertoires postdated the peak T cell response.

This CDR3 is 15 amino acids long. J lost 2 bases, V lost 3 bases, and 2 bases had no gene match. Here immunoSEQ multiplex PCR was the method, and the copy in TCRdb shows in-frame clones only, minus some. The table lists 170,000 or so clones, roughly nine tenths of them singletons. The clonotype comes from an adult in good health. This chain links TRBV23-1 with TRBJ1-3, with 9 positions matching TRBD1. TRBV23-1 is known as an ORF, though its function is uncertain. Sequenced material: peripheral blood, taken on day 0 of AZD1222 vaccination. CDR3 region: CASSHYRGPGNTIYF. The CDR3 nucleotides are TGCGCCAGCAGTCACTACAGGGGGCCTGGAAACACCATATATTTT.